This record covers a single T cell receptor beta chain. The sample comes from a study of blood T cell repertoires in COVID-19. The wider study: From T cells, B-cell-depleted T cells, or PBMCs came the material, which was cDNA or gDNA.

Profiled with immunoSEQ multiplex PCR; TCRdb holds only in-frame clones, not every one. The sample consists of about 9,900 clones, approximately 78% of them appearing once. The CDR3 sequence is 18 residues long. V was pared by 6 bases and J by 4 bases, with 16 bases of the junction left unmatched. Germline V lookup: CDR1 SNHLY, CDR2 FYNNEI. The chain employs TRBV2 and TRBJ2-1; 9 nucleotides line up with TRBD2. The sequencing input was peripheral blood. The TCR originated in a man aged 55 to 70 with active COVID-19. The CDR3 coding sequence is TGTGCCAGCAGCATGCGGCTAGCGGGATCAACAACGTACAATGAGCAGTTCTTC. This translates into CASSMRLAGSTTYNEQFF.